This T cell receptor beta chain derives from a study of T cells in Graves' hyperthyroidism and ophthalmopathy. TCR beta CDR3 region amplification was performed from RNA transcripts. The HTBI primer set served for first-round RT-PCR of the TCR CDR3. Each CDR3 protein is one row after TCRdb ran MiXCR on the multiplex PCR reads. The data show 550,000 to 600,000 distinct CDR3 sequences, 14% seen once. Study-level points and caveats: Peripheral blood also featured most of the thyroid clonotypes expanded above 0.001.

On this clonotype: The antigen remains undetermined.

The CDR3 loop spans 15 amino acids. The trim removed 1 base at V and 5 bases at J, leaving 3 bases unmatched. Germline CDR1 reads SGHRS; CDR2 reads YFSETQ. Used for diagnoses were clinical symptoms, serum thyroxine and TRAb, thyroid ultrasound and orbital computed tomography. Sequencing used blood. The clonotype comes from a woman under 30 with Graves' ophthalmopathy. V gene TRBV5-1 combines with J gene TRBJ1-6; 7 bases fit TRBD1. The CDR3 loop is CASSLQGGNNSPLHF. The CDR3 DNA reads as TGCGCCAGCAGCTTGCAGGGGGGCAATAATTCACCCCTCCACTTT.